These T cell receptor beta chains were read from a single sample in a study of T cells in Graves' hyperthyroidism and ophthalmopathy. From the multiplex PCR reads, TCRdb called clonotypes with MiXCR, one entry per CDR3 protein. The sample includes about 600,000 distinct CDR3 sequences, approximately 16% of them seen just once. The sequenced sample consisted of blood. These receptors originate from a woman aged 40 to 49 with Graves' ophthalmopathy. The CDR3 runs from the conserved cysteine through the conserved F or W. The D gene is left open where the match is weak. Clone size is stated in some rows and not others, as once, few, many or a class when expanded.

d_call	clone_size	v_call	j_call	cdr3_aa	cdr3_nt
-	few	TRBV7-6	TRBJ2-5	CASSRSGGKETQYF	TGTGCCAGCAGCCGGTCAGGGGGGAAGGAGACCCAGTACTTC
-	few	TRBV18	TRBJ1-4	CASSPLGDTFATNEKLFF	TGTGCCAGCTCACCACTGGGAGACACCTTTGCAACTAATGAAAAACTGTTTTTT
-	-	TRBV28	TRBJ1-3	CASRPTQGTRHTIYF	TGTGCCAGCAGACCCACCCAGGGGACTAGGCACACCATATATTTT
-	-	TRBV20-1	TRBJ1-2	CSARYTGYGYTF	TGCAGTGCTAGATACACCGGCTATGGCTACACCTTC
-	many	TRBV2	TRBJ2-3	CASNLKIDTQYF	TGTGCCAGCAATCTAAAGATAGATACGCAGTATTTT
-	-	TRBV29-1	TRBJ1-2	CSVVGQNYGYTF	TGCAGCGTTGTTGGACAGAACTATGGCTACACCTTC
-	many	TRBV28	TRBJ2-7	CASSLGQGYSSYEQYF	TGTGCCAGCAGTTTAGGGCAGGGGTACAGCTCCTACGAGCAGTACTTC
-	many	TRBV12-3/TRBV12-4	TRBJ1-1	CASRTLMGDTEAFF	TGTGCCAGCAGAACACTTATGGGGGACACTGAAGCTTTCTTT
TRBD2	-	TRBV20-1	TRBJ2-3	CSATSGRAGWTDTQYF	TGCAGCGCTACTAGCGGGAGGGCTGGGTGGACAGATACGCAGTATTTT
-	many	TRBV2	TRBJ1-6	CASTGARSPLHF	TGTGCCAGCACAGGGGCTCGGTCACCCCTCCACTTT
TRBD2	-	TRBV13	TRBJ2-1	CASSLDVFGGGSYNEQFF	TGTGCCAGCAGCTTAGATGTCTTCGGCGGGGGGTCCTACAATGAGCAGTTCTTC
TRBD1	many	TRBV30	TRBJ1-6	CAWSAGTEYSPLHF	TGTGCCTGGAGTGCTGGGACAGAGTATTCACCCCTCCACTTT
-	many	TRBV3-1	TRBJ2-7	CASSQLYYEQYF	TGTGCCAGCAGCCAACTGTACTACGAGCAGTACTTC
-	-	TRBV5-1	TRBJ1-6	CASSRTSSSYNSPLHF	TGCGCCAGCAGCCGGACTTCAAGCTCCTATAATTCACCCCTCCACTTT
-	-	TRBV14	TRBJ2-1	CASSHDRFGNEQFF	TGTGCCAGCAGCCATGATCGGTTCGGCAATGAGCAGTTCTTC